This paragraph covers one T cell receptor beta chain sequence. V gave up 0 bases and J gave up 10 bases; unmatched junction bases: 6. CDR3 size: 15 residues. Germline loops: CDR1 MNHEY, CDR2 SVGEGT. In the authors' methods: Reference gene primers were amplified, and this amplification served to estimate nucleated cell counts. Only in-frame clones appear in the TCRdb table, and some are missing; sequencing was by immunoSEQ multiplex PCR. V and J calls plus clone size are reproduced from that table; the DNA served to infer D and trimming. The profile shows 200,000 to 300,000 clones, around 84% of them singletons. The data were taken from a study of blood T cell repertoires in COVID-19. Study overall: Samples came from the United States, Italy and Spain, spanning acute and convalescent COVID-19. In each case, the material was cDNA or gDNA derived from T cells, B-cell-depleted T cells, or PBMCs.

This chain uses TRBV6-2 or TRBV6-3 with TRBJ1-6; 7 bases align to TRBD1. Sequencing was carried out using peripheral blood. This clonotype was obtained from a man in his forties who had recovered from COVID-19. The CDR3 DNA is TGTGCCAGCAGTTACTCGAGTGACAGGGCCTCACCCCTCCACTTT. Its protein product is CASSYSSDRASPLHF.